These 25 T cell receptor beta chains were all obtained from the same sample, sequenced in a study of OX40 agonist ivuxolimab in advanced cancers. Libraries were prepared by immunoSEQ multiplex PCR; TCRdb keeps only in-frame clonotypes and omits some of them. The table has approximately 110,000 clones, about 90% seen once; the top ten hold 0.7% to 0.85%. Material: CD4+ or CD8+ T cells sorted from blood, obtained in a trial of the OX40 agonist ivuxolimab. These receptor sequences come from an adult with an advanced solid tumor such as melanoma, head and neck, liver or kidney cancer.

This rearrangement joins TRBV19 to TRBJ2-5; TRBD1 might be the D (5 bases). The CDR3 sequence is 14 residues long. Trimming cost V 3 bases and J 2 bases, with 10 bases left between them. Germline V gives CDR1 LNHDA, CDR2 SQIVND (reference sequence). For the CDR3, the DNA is TGTGCCAGTAGTATTCAGGGTGGGCAAGAGACCCAGTACTTC. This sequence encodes CASSIQGGQETQYF.

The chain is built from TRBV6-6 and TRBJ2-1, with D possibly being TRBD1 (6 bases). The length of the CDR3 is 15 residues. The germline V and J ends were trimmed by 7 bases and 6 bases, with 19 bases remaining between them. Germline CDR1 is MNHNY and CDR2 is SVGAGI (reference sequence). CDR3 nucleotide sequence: TGTGCCAGCAACTCGGGACAAGCAATGTCCAATGAGCAGTTCTTC. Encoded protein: CASNSGQAMSNEQFF.

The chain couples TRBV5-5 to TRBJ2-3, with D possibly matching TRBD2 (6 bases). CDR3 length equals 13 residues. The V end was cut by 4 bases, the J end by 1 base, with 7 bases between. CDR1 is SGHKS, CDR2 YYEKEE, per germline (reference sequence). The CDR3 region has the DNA TGTGCCAGCAGCCCGGGGGGCACAGATACGCAGTATTTT. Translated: CASSPGGTDTQYF.

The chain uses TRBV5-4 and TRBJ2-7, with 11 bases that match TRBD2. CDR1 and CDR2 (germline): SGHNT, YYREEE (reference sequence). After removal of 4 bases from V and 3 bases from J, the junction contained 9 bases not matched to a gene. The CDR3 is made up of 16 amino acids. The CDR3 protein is CASSMRTSGHNYEQYF. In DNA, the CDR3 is TGTGCCAGCAGCATGCGGACTAGCGGGCACAACTACGAGCAGTACTTC.

In DNA form, the CDR3 reads TGTGCCAGCAGCCGAGGCCCTCGAAGGGAGACTTTCTTT. Translated, it gives CASSRGPRRETFF. The chain combines TRBV14 with TRBJ1-1; D not resolved. CDR3 size: 13 residues. Germline-derived CDR1 and CDR2 are SGHDN and FVKESK. V was shortened by 4 bases and J by 12 bases, with 18 bases between the two germline ends.

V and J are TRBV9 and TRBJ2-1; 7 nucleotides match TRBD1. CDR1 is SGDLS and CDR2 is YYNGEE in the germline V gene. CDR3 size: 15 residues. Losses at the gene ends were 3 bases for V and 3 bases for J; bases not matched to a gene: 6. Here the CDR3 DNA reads TGTGCCAGCAGCGCCCTCGGGACAGTCTACAATGAGCAGTTCTTC. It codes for CASSALGTVYNEQFF.

As DNA, the CDR3 is TGTGCCAGCAGCTCGAAACCGGGACAGGGGTCGGCTCAGCCCCAGCATTTT. As protein: CASSSKPGQGSAQPQHF. V is TRBV5-6 and J is TRBJ1-5; TRBD1 matches at 10 bases. The V gene's germline CDR1 is SGHDT and CDR2 YYEEEE. The V and J ends lost 3 bases and 6 bases, in that order; junction bases with no gene match: 12. CDR3 length equals 17 residues.

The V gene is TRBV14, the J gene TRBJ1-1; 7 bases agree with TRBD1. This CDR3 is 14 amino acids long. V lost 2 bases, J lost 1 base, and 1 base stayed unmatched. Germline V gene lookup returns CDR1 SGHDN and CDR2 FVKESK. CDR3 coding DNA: TGTGCCAGCAGCCAATGGACAGGGAACACTGAAGCTTTCTTT. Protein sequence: CASSQWTGNTEAFF.

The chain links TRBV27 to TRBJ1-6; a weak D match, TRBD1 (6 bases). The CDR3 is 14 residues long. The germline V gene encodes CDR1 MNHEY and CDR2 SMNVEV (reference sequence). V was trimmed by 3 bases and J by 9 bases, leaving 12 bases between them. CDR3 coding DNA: TGTGCCAGCAGTTTGGGGCCACAGGGTTCACCCCTCCACTTT. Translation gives CASSLGPQGSPLHF.

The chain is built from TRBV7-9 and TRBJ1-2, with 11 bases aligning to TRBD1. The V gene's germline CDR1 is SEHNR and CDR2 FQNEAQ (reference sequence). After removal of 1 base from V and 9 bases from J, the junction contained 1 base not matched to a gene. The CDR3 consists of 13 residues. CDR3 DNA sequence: TGTGCCAGCAGCTTAGGGACAGGGGGCCGCTACACCTTC. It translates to CASSLGTGGRYTF. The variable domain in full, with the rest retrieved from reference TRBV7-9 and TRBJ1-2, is DTGVSQNPRHKITKRGQNVTFRCDPISEHNRLYWYRQTLGQGPEFLTYFQNEAQLEKSRLLSDRFSAERPKGSFSTLEIQRTEQGDSAMYLCASSLGTGGRYTFGSGTRLTVV.

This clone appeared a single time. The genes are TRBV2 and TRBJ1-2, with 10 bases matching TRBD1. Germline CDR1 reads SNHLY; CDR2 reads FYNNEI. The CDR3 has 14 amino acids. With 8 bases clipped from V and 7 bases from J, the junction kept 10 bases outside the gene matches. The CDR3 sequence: CASSWTGGGSGYTF. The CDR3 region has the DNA TGTGCCAGCTCATGGACAGGGGGAGGTAGTGGCTACACCTTC.

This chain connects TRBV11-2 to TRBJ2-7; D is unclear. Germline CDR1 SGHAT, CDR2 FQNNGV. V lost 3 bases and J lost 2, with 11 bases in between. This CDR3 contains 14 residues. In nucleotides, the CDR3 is TGTGCCAGCAGCTTTCAGCGTACCACCTACGAGCAGTACTTC. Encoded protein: CASSFQRTTYEQYF.

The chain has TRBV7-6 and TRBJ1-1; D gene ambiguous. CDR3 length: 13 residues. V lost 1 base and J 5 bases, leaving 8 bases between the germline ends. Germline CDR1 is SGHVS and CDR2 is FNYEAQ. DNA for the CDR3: TGTGCCAGCAGCTTAGACCCGGGGACTGAAGCTTTCTTT. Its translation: CASSLDPGTEAFF.

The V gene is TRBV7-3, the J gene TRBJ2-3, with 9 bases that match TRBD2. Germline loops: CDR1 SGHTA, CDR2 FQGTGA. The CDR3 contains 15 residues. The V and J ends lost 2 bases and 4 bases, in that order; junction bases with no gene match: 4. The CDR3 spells CASSLGSGSADTQYF. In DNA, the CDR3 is TGTGCCAGCAGCTTAGGTAGCGGGAGCGCAGATACGCAGTATTTT.

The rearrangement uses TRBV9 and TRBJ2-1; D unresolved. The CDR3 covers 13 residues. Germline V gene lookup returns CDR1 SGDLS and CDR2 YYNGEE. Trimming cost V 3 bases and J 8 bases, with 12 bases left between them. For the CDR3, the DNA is TGTGCCAGCAGCGCCCGGCCCTCATATGAGCAGTTCTTC. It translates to CASSARPSYEQFF. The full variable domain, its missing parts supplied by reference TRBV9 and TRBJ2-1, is DSGVTQTPKHLITATGQRVTLRCSPRSGDLSVYWYQQSLDQGLQFLIQYYNGEERAKGNILERFSAQQFPDLHSELNLSSLELGDSALYFCASSARPSYEQFFGPGTRLTVL.

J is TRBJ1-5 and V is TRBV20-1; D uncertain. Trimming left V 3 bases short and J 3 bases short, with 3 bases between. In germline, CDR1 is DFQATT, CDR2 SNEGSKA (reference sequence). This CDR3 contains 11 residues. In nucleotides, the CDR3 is TGCAGTGCTAGGACCAATCAGCCCCAGCATTTT. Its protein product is CSARTNQPQHF.

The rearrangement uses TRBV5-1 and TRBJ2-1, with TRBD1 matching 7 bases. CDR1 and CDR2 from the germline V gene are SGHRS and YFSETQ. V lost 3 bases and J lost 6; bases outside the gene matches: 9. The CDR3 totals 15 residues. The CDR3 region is CASSSIDRAGNEQFF. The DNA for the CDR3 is TGCGCCAGCAGCTCGATAGACAGGGCGGGCAATGAGCAGTTCTTC. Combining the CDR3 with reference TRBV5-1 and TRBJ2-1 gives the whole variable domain KAGVTQTPRYLIKTRGQQVTLSCSPISGHRSVSWYQQTPGQGLQFLFEYFSETQRNKGNFPGRFSGRQFSNSRSEMNVSTLELGDSALYLCASSSIDRAGNEQFFGPGTRLTVL.

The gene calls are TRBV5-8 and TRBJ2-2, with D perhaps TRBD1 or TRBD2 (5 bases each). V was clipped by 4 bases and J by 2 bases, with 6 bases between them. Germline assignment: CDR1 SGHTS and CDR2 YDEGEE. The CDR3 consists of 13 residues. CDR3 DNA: TGTGCCAGCAGCCGGGACAACACCGGGGAGCTGTTTTTT. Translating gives CASSRDNTGELFF. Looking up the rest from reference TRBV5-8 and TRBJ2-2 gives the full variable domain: EAGVTQSPTHLIKTRGQQATLRCSPISGHTSVYWYQQALGLGLQFLLWYDEGEERNRGNFPPRFSGRQFPNYSSELNVNALELEDSALYLCASSRDNTGELFFGEGSRLTVL.

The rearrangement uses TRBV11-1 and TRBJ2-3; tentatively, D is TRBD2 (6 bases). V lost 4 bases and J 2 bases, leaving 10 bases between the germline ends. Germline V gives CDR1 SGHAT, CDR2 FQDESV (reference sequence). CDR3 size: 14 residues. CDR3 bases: TGTGCCAGCAGCTCCCGGACTACCACAGATACGCAGTATTTT. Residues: CASSSRTTTDTQYF.

In DNA form, the CDR3 reads TGTGCCAGCTCACCGGGAGATACTATTTATGGCTACACCTTC. Its translation: CASSPGDTIYGYTF. V usage is TRBV18 and J usage is TRBJ1-2; D not certain. The V gene's germline CDR1 is KGHSH and CDR2 LQKENI. This CDR3 is 14 amino acids long. Trimming took off 3 bases at V and 5 bases at J, with 13 bases between the two ends.

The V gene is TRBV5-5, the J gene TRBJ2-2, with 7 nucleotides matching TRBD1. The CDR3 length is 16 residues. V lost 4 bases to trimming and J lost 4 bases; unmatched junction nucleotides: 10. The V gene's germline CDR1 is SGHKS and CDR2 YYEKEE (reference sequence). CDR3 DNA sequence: TGTGCCAGCAGCCTGGTGGGACAGCGAGCCACCGGGGAGCTGTTTTTT. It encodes CASSLVGQRATGELFF.

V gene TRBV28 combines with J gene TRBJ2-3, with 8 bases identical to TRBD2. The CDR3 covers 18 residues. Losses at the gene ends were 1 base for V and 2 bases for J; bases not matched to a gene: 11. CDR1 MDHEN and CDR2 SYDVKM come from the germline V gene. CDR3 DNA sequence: TGTGCCAGCAGTTTATCTTCTGAGCGGGGGCGAAACACAGATACGCAGTATTTT. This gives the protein CASSLSSERGRNTDTQYF.

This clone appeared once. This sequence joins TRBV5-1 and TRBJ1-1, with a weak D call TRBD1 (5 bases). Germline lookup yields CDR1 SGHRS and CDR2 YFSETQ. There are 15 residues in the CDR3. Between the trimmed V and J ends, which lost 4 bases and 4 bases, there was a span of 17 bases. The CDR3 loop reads CASSPRVGRSTEAFF. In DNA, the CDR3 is TGCGCCAGCAGCCCCCGTGTGGGACGGAGCACTGAAGCTTTCTTT.

This CDR3 reads CASSLRRGGLGGGNEQFF. CDR3 DNA: TGTGCCAGCAGCTTAAGGAGAGGGGGACTAGGTGGCGGGAATGAGCAGTTCTTC. V and J are TRBV7-3 and TRBJ2-1; 8 nucleotides match TRBD2. With V trimmed by 1 base and J by 7 bases, 15 bases remained unmatched. Germline assignment: CDR1 SGHTA and CDR2 FQGTGA. This CDR3 contains 18 residues.

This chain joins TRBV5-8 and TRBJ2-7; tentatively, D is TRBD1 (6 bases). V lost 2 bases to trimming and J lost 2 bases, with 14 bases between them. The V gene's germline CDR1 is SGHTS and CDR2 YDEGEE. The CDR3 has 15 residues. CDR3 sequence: CASSFPVRGTYEQYF. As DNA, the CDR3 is TGTGCCAGCAGCTTTCCAGTCAGGGGTACCTACGAGCAGTACTTC.